The entry below describes one T cell receptor beta chain. What it binds is unknown. Method: immunoSEQ multiplex PCR; TCRdb's copy keeps in-frame clones and lacks some. The sample holds 200,000 to 250,000 clones, approximately 83% seen once. This sample is part of a study of cytomegalovirus exposure and HLA in healthy donors. Points from the study as a whole: One later analysis, an examination of the roughly 130 validation repertoires, found that first-cohort TCR clusters tended to co-occur in them.

This CDR3 comprises 16 residues. After removal of 0 bases from V and 2 bases from J, the junction contained 6 bases not matched to a gene. CDR1 and CDR2 from the germline V gene are SGHTA and FQGNSA. The source is a woman aged 25 to 39 in good health and CMV-seropositive. The chain carries TRBV7-2 and TRBJ2-7, with 8 bases identical to TRBD2. Sample: PBMCs. CDR3 residues: CASSLALGLGTYEQYF. The CDR3 DNA follows: TGTGCCAGCAGCTTAGCACTGGGACTAGGGACCTACGAGCAGTACTTC.